Listed here is a single TCR beta chain. Germline V gives CDR1 MNHNY, CDR2 SVGAGI (reference sequence). This CDR3 has 15 residues. Trimming removed 2 bases from V and 2 bases from J; junction bases left unmatched: 1. This specimen comes from a study of OX40 agonist ivuxolimab in advanced cancers. The repertoire was sequenced with immunoSEQ multiplex PCR; TCRdb's copy has only in-frame clones and lacks some. The sample consists of 65,000 to 85,000 clones, just over 90% of them appearing once. The V and J genes are TRBV6-6 and TRBJ2-1, with 9 bases identical to TRBD2. This clonotype originated in an adult with an advanced solid tumor such as melanoma, head and neck, liver or kidney cancer. The material was CD4+ or CD8+ T cells sorted from blood, obtained in a trial of the OX40 agonist ivuxolimab. Here the CDR3 reads CASSYRGGAYNEQFF. CDR3 bases: TGTGCCAGCAGTTACCGCGGGGGGGCCTACAATGAGCAGTTCTTC.